The entry below gives a single T cell receptor beta chain sequence along with its context. The antigen remains undetermined. The PCR contained 60 Vbeta and 13 Jbeta primers. Clones were sequenced by immunoSEQ multiplex PCR, and TCRdb holds only the in-frame ones, with some missing. This table holds roughly 290,000 clones, about 80% found once. Per the germline V gene, CDR1 is MDHEN and CDR2 is SYDVKM. This CDR3 comprises 16 residues. Trimming took 4 bases from V and 7 from J; bases not matched to a gene: 14. This specimen belongs to a study of cytomegalovirus exposure and HLA in healthy donors. Study-wide results and caveats: Most TCR beta V segments were productive about 90% or about 30% of the time in an earlier analysis.

The rearrangement links TRBV28 to TRBJ2-3; TRBD2 matches 7 bases. The TCR sequence derives from a girl under 10 years old in good health and CMV-seronegative. Source material: PBMCs. The CDR3 loop reads CASSSPGLDPRYTQYF. Written as DNA, the CDR3 is TGTGCCAGCAGTTCCCCTGGACTAGATCCTCGTTATACGCAGTATTTT.